One and the same sample provided the 8 T cell receptor beta chains below, sequenced in a study of CD8+ T cells in alopecia areata. Once RNA had been extracted, it was reverse transcribed into cDNA to act as the sequencing template. The data were produced by immunoSEQ multiplex PCR, yet TCRdb's version contains in-frame clones alone and is incomplete. This table has under 85,000 clones, about 44% appearing once. Sequenced material: CD8+ T cells sorted from blood, taken at week 0. The receptors shown here come from a human donor with alopecia areata.

With respect to this clone: Other DNA sequences in this specimen translate into the identical CDR3. The chain links TRBV29-1 to TRBJ2-2, with 7 bases matching TRBD1. The CDR3 contains 16 residues. V was clipped by 0 bases and J by 4 bases; unmatched bases: 8. Looked up from germline, CDR1 is SQVTM and CDR2 is ANQGSEA. The DNA for the CDR3 is TGCAGCGTTGAAGAAGGCGGCAGGGGGATCACCGGGGAGCTGTTTTTT. It codes for CSVEEGGRGITGELFF.

The chain has TRBV29-1 and TRBJ2-2; D tentatively fits TRBD1 or TRBD2 (5 bases each). The CDR3 totals 14 residues. Trimming took 2 bases from V and 4 from J, leaving 11 bases between them. The V gene's germline CDR1 is SQVTM and CDR2 ANQGSEA. As DNA, the CDR3 is TGCAGCGTTGAAAGGGGTGAGGGCACCGGGGAGCTGTTTTTT. Its protein product is CSVERGEGTGELFF.

This clone occurred a few times. The V and J genes are TRBV5-4 and TRBJ1-1; D not resolved. V was shortened by 4 bases and J by 8 bases, with 24 bases between the two germline ends. The length of the CDR3 is 16 residues. Germline-derived CDR1 and CDR2 are SGHNT and YYREEE (reference sequence). The CDR3 DNA reads as TGTGCCAGCAGCCCGCTTGCCCCTGGGAAGCCCCAAGAAGCTTTCTTT. Translating gives CASSPLAPGKPQEAFF.

The V and J genes are TRBV27 and TRBJ2-3, with TRBD1 identical over 7 bases. The germline gives CDR1 MNHEY, CDR2 SMNVEV (reference sequence). V was pared by 7 bases and J by 0 bases, with 4 bases of the junction left unmatched. This CDR3 is built from 14 residues. The CDR3 region has the DNA TGTGCCAGCACCAACAGGGGCAGCACAGATACGCAGTATTTT. Protein sequence: CASTNRGSTDTQYF.

In this sample, this clone turned up once. The chain couples TRBV7-9 to TRBJ2-7; either TRBD1 or TRBD2 may fit D (5 bases each). Germline CDR1 is SEHNR and CDR2 is FQNEAQ (reference sequence). The CDR3 is 15 amino acids. Trimming cost V 2 bases and J 4 bases, with 15 bases left between them. DNA for the CDR3: TGTGCCAGCAGCTTATTTCGGGGCCAAATTTACGAGCAGTACTTC. It yields the protein CASSLFRGQIYEQYF.

This chain connects TRBV9 to TRBJ1-2; possibly TRBD1 for D (5 bases). CDR1 SGDLS and CDR2 YYNGEE come from the germline V gene. There are 14 residues in the CDR3. V was clipped by 3 bases and J by 0 bases, with 9 bases between them. CDR3 amino acids: CASSGEGSNYGYTF. The DNA for the CDR3 is TGTGCCAGCAGCGGGGAGGGGTCTAACTATGGCTACACCTTC.

This clone showed up just once. The chain joins TRBV27 to TRBJ1-2; D is unresolved. Germline CDR1 reads MNHEY; CDR2 reads SMNVEV (reference sequence). V lost 6 bases, J lost 4 bases, and 12 bases lay in between. The CDR3 runs 13 residues. The CDR3 nucleotides read TGTGCCAGCAGCCCCGGGAGAGGCTATGGCTACACCTTC. It translates to CASSPGRGYGYTF.

This rearrangement joins TRBV27 to TRBJ2-7; D tentatively fits TRBD1 or TRBD2 (5 bases each). The CDR3 consists of 14 residues. Germline V lookup: CDR1 MNHEY, CDR2 SMNVEV (reference sequence). The V end lost 5 bases, the J end lost 4 bases, and 15 bases lay between the germline ends. CDR3 DNA sequence: TGTGCCAGCAGTAAGGGGACGGTATCTTACGAGCAGTACTTC. Protein sequence: CASSKGTVSYEQYF.